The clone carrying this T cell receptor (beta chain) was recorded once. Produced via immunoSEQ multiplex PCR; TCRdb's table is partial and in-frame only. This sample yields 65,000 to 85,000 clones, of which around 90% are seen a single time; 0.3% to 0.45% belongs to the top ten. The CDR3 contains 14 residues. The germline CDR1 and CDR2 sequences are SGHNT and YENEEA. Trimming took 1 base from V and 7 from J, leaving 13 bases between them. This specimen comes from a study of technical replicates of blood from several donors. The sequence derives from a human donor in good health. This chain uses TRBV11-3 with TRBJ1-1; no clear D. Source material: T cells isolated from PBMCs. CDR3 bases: TGTGCCAGCAGCTTAGCCGGGGTGCAGATTGAAGCTTTCTTT. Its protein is CASSLAGVQIEAFF. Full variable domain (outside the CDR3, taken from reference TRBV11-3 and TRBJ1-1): EAGVVQSPRYKIIEKKQPVAFWCNPISGHNTLYWYLQNLGQGPELLIRYENEEAVDDSQLPKDRFSAERLKGVDSTLKIQPAELGDSAVYLCASSLAGVQIEAFFGQGTRLTVV.